The 29 T cell receptor beta chains reported below all come from one sample, sequenced in a study of T cell responses to AZD1222 COVID-19 vaccine. Some clones are missing from TCRdb's copy, which holds only in-frame ones; the method was immunoSEQ multiplex PCR. The data contain 130,000 to 150,000 clones, roughly 88% of them singletons. The source was peripheral blood, collected on day 0 of MenACWY control vaccination. These receptors were collected from an adult in good health.

J is TRBJ1-1 and V is TRBV10-3; D gene unclear. V shed 6 bases and J shed 7 bases, with 9 bases lying between them. CDR3 size: 11 residues. Germline V gene sequence: CDR1 ENHRY, CDR2 SYGVKD. The CDR3 sequence is CAISADREAFF. Written as DNA, the CDR3 is TGTGCCATCAGCGCCGACCGTGAAGCTTTCTTT.

This clone showed up just once. The chain uses TRBV28 and TRBJ2-1, with TRBD2 as a possible D gene (5 bases). Germline V CDR1 and CDR2: MDHEN, SYDVKM. V shed 4 bases and J shed 4 bases, with 11 bases lying between them. The CDR3 is made up of 14 amino acids. The CDR3 sequence is CASSSSRGYNEQFF. The CDR3 DNA reads as TGTGCCAGCAGTTCCTCCAGAGGGTACAATGAGCAGTTCTTC.

About this clone itself: Other DNA variants within this sample encode the same CDR3. The V gene is TRBV19, the J gene TRBJ1-1, with unresolved D. V shed 2 bases and J shed 3 bases, with 7 bases lying between them. The CDR3 extends over 13 amino acids. Per the germline V gene, CDR1 is LNHDA and CDR2 is SQIVND (reference sequence). The CDR3 sequence: CASSISRYTEAFF. The DNA for the CDR3 is TGTGCCAGTAGTATAAGCCGATACACTGAAGCTTTCTTT. The entire variable domain, with the rest obtained from reference TRBV19 and TRBJ1-1, is as follows: DGGITQSPKYLFRKEGQNVTLSCEQNLNHDAMYWYRQDPGQGLRLIYYSQIVNDFQKGDIAEGYSVSREKKESFPLTVTSAQKNPTAFYLCASSISRYTEAFFGQGTRLTVV.

This sequence joins TRBV29-1 and TRBJ2-5; the match to TRBD1 covers 7 bases. The junction had 11 bases not matched to a gene; V was cut back by 6 bases and J by 1 base. This CDR3 is built from 15 residues. The germline gives CDR1 SQVTM, CDR2 ANQGSEA. CDR3: CSVRRDRDIQETQYF. For the CDR3, the DNA is TGCAGCGTGAGAAGGGACAGAGATATCCAAGAGACCCAGTACTTC.

This clone appeared a few times. V and J are TRBV9 and TRBJ1-3; TRBD1 agrees at 9 bases. CDR1 and CDR2 from the germline V gene are SGDLS and YYNGEE. V was pared by 2 bases and J by 6 bases, with 9 bases of the junction left unmatched. The CDR3 totals 16 residues. CDR3 nucleotide sequence: TGTGCCAGCAGCGTTCAACCCGGGACAGGGCAAAACACCATATATTTT. Its translation: CASSVQPGTGQNTIYF.

V usage is TRBV5-1 and J usage is TRBJ1-1, with a possible D match to TRBD1 (6 bases). The CDR3 runs to 13 residues. V was clipped by 4 bases and J by 1 base, with 8 bases between them. The germline CDR1 and CDR2 sequences are SGHRS and YFSETQ. CDR3 nucleotide sequence: TGCGCCAGCAGCCTACAGGGGAACACTGAAGCTTTCTTT. Residues: CASSLQGNTEAFF.

This chain connects TRBV5-6 to TRBJ1-3; no clear D. Trimming removed 5 bases at V and 2 bases at J, with 14 bases between. There are 15 residues in the CDR3. CDR1 is SGHDT and CDR2 is YYEEEE in the germline V gene. In DNA form, the CDR3 reads TGTGCCAGCAGTCAAAGGGTTCGAACTGGAAACACCATATATTTT. Protein sequence: CASSQRVRTGNTIYF.

V gene TRBV19 combines with J gene TRBJ1-1; 7 positions agree with TRBD1. The V and J ends lost 4 bases and 2 bases, in that order; junction bases with no gene match: 10. Looked up from germline, CDR1 is LNHDA and CDR2 is SQIVND (reference sequence). This CDR3 is 16 amino acids long. CDR3 protein: CASSTRQGPPNTEAFF. The CDR3 coding sequence is TGTGCCAGTAGTACCCGACAGGGTCCCCCTAACACTGAAGCTTTCTTT.

This sequence joins TRBV18 and TRBJ1-2, with D unresolved. V was pared by 3 bases and J by 4 bases, with 15 bases between. Germline V gene sequence: CDR1 KGHSH, CDR2 LQKENI. This CDR3 is built from 15 residues. The CDR3 DNA follows: TGTGCCAGCTCACCTAATCCCGACCCGGGCTATGGCTACACCTTC. It yields the protein CASSPNPDPGYGYTF.

This chain links TRBV2 with TRBJ1-2; D not resolved. CDR3 length: 15 amino acids. With 4 bases removed from V and 5 bases from J, the gap between germline ends came to 17 bases. Germline-derived CDR1 and CDR2 are SNHLY and FYNNEI. CDR3 coding DNA: TGTGCCAGCAGTGCTGAGGCAGAGGCTGGTTATGGCTACACCTTC. It encodes CASSAEAEAGYGYTF. The variable domain in full, completed from reference TRBV2 and TRBJ1-2, reads EPEVTQTPSHQVTQMGQEVILRCVPISNHLYFYWYRQILGQKVEFLVSFYNNEISEKSEIFDDQFSVERPDGSNFTLKIRSTKLEDSAMYFCASSAEAEAGYGYTFGSGTRLTVV.

The chain joins TRBV7-3 to TRBJ2-5; the D is unclear. CDR1 is SGHTA and CDR2 is FQGTGA in the germline V gene. V was clipped by 3 bases and J by 5 bases, with 10 bases between them. This CDR3 has 13 amino acids. In DNA, the CDR3 is TGTGCCAGCAGCTTTGGCGGTGGGGAGACCCAGTACTTC. Translation: CASSFGGGETQYF.

The chain carries TRBV18 and TRBJ1-2, with a weak D call TRBD1 (5 bases). V dropped 1 base and J dropped 6 bases, with 15 bases sitting between them. The germline V gene encodes CDR1 KGHSH and CDR2 LQKENI. This CDR3 is built from 15 residues. CDR3: CASSPRQGEVHGYTF. For the CDR3, the DNA is TGTGCCAGCTCACCACGTCAAGGGGAAGTCCATGGCTACACCTTC.

V gene TRBV30 combines with J gene TRBJ1-1; D may be TRBD1 (5 bases). This CDR3 is built from 12 residues. Trimming shortened V by 0 bases and J by 12 bases, and 14 bases separated the two germline ends. From germline, CDR1 is GTSNPN and CDR2 SVGIG (reference sequence). CDR3 nucleotides: TGTGCCTGGAGTGTACGGAGGGGCGCGCCTTTCTTT. It translates to CAWSVRRGAPFF.

V and J are TRBV27 and TRBJ1-1, with a possible D match to TRBD1 (6 bases). With 3 bases removed from V and 5 bases from J, the gap between germline ends came to 10 bases. This CDR3 has 13 amino acids. Germline lookup yields CDR1 MNHEY and CDR2 SMNVEV (reference sequence). For the CDR3, the DNA is TGTGCCAGCAGTTTGGTCAGGGGAACTGAAGCTTTCTTT. The encoded protein is CASSLVRGTEAFF.

The gene calls are TRBV9 and TRBJ2-1; a possible D gene is TRBD2 (7 bases). V was trimmed by 0 bases and J by 7 bases, leaving 14 bases between them. Germline CDR1 reads SGDLS; CDR2 reads YYNGEE. The CDR3 loop spans 15 amino acids. The CDR3 DNA sequence: TGTGCCAGCAGCGTAGAGGGGGGGACTGGGAATGAGCAGTTCTTC. As protein: CASSVEGGTGNEQFF.

This rearrangement joins TRBV18 to TRBJ1-1, with D unresolved. CDR1 and CDR2 (germline): KGHSH, LQKENI. The CDR3 is made up of 13 amino acids. Trimming pared 1 base from V and 4 bases from J, leaving 7 bases between. Here the CDR3 reads CASSPLFGTEAFF. CDR3 sequence (DNA): TGTGCCAGCTCACCACTGTTTGGCACTGAAGCTTTCTTT.

The rearrangement uses TRBV5-1 and TRBJ1-4; 8 bases are shared with TRBD1. V lost 2 bases, J lost 7 bases, and 7 bases stayed unmatched. Germline V gene sequence: CDR1 SGHRS, CDR2 YFSETQ. This CDR3 comprises 15 residues. In nucleotides, the CDR3 is TGCGCCAGCAGCTTCCAGGGGGCTCAGAGTGAAAAACTGTTTTTT. Amino acids: CASSFQGAQSEKLFF.

V usage is TRBV4-3 and J usage is TRBJ1-1; 7 nucleotides line up with TRBD1. V gave up 2 bases and J gave up 1 base; unmatched junction bases: 7. This CDR3 comprises 16 residues. Germline CDR1 and CDR2: LGHNA and YSLEER. Here the CDR3 DNA reads TGCGCCAGCAGCCAATACAGACAGGGACGGAACACTGAAGCTTTCTTT. Its protein is CASSQYRQGRNTEAFF.

This chain uses TRBV5-4 with TRBJ1-3; the D is unclear. Per the germline V gene, CDR1 is SGHNT and CDR2 is YYREEE (reference sequence). V lost 0 bases, J lost 0 bases, and 10 bases lay in between. This CDR3 is built from 16 residues. CDR3 residues: CASSLGGSRSGNTIYF. The CDR3, as DNA: TGTGCCAGCAGCTTGGGAGGCAGCCGCTCTGGAAACACCATATATTTT.

The J gene is TRBJ2-4, the V gene TRBV3-1 (or the pseudogene TRBV3-2); D ambiguous. Germline lookup yields CDR1 LGHDT and CDR2 YNNKEL (reference sequence). The CDR3 length is 13 residues. V lost 0 bases and J 6 bases, leaving 6 bases between the germline ends. The CDR3 spells CASSQEGVNIQYF. In DNA, the CDR3 is TGTGCCAGCAGCCAAGAGGGCGTAAACATTCAGTACTTC.

This chain connects TRBV18 to TRBJ2-7; D is perhaps TRBD2 (5 bases). With 4 bases removed from V and 6 bases from J, the gap between germline ends came to 13 bases. From germline, CDR1 is KGHSH and CDR2 LQKENI. The CDR3 has 13 amino acids. CDR3 residues: CASSLGLDPEQYF. DNA of the CDR3: TGTGCCAGCTCACTCGGACTTGACCCCGAGCAGTACTTC.

The chain joins TRBV28 to TRBJ2-1; the D call may be TRBD1 or TRBD2 (5 bases each). The CDR3 is 14 residues long. Germline CDR1 and CDR2: MDHEN and SYDVKM. The V end lost 3 bases, the J end lost 10 bases, and 16 bases lay between the germline ends. The CDR3 spells CASSFNRGAGEQFF. The CDR3, as DNA: TGTGCCAGCAGTTTTAACCGAGGGGCCGGAGAGCAGTTCTTC. Full variable domain (rest looked up from reference TRBV28 and TRBJ2-1): DVKVTQSSRYLVKRTGEKVFLECVQDMDHENMFWYRQDPGLGLRLIYFSYDVKMKEKGDIPEGYSVSREKKERFSLILESASTNQTSMYLCASSFNRGAGEQFFGPGTRLTVL.

The chain combines TRBV6-6 with TRBJ2-3; D gene ambiguous. This CDR3 comprises 14 residues. The germline CDR1 and CDR2 sequences are MNHNY and SVGAGI (reference sequence). The V end lost 0 bases, the J end lost 6 bases, and 10 bases lay between the germline ends. The CDR3 is CASSYSTLPDTQYF. The DNA for the CDR3 is TGTGCCAGCAGTTACTCGACCTTGCCGGATACGCAGTATTTT.

This clone was observed at least ten times. The chain links TRBV15 to TRBJ1-5; unclear D gene. In germline, CDR1 is LNHNV, CDR2 YYDKDF (reference sequence). Trimming took 0 bases from V and 9 from J, leaving 9 bases between them. The CDR3 sequence is 13 residues long. CDR3 amino acids: CATSREPFRPQHF. The DNA for the CDR3 is TGTGCCACCAGCAGAGAACCCTTTCGGCCCCAGCATTTT.

This chain joins TRBV6-2 or TRBV6-3 and TRBJ1-2; 9 nucleotides line up with TRBD1. Per the germline V gene, CDR1 is MNHEY and CDR2 is SVGEGT. J was trimmed by 4 bases and V by 5 bases; bases with no gene match: 8. This CDR3 spans 15 amino acids. CDR3 in amino acids: CASSPRDRDFYGYTF. The CDR3 bases are TGTGCCAGCAGTCCCCGGGACAGGGATTTCTATGGCTACACCTTC.

The J gene is TRBJ2-7, the V gene TRBV12-3 or TRBV12-4; a possible D gene is TRBD2 (6 bases). V lost 6 bases to trimming and J lost 2 bases, with 11 bases between them. This CDR3 region has 13 residues. The CDR3 coding sequence is TGTGCCAGCAGAAGGGACTTCCCCTACGAGCAGTACTTC. It encodes CASRRDFPYEQYF.

The chain has TRBV6-2 or TRBV6-3 and TRBJ2-1; TRBD2 aligns across 9 bases. The CDR3 length is 15 residues. The V gene's germline CDR1 is MNHEY and CDR2 SVGEGT. J was trimmed by 4 bases and V by 2 bases; bases with no gene match: 3. In nucleotides, the CDR3 is TGTGCCAGCAGTTACAGGACTAGCGAGTACAATGAGCAGTTCTTC. As protein: CASSYRTSEYNEQFF.

The V call is TRBV4-2, the J call TRBJ2-1; D ambiguous. This CDR3 spans 12 amino acids. V was shortened by 0 bases and J by 12 bases, with 9 bases between the two germline ends. Germline-derived CDR1 and CDR2 are LGHNA and YNFKEQ. The CDR3 sequence: CASSQDLSGQFF. The CDR3 nucleotides read TGTGCCAGCAGCCAAGATTTATCCGGGCAGTTCTTC.

This rearrangement joins TRBV6-4 to TRBJ2-7, with 8 bases matching TRBD1. The trim removed 8 bases at V and 7 bases at J, leaving 13 bases unmatched. The germline V gene has CDR1 MRHNA and CDR2 SNTAGT. The CDR3 totals 14 residues. This CDR3 is CASGDRDRTIEQYF. The CDR3, as DNA: TGTGCCAGCGGCGACCGGGACAGGACCATTGAGCAGTACTTC.